This entry describes one T cell receptor (beta chain). This clone's antigen is unknown. Nothing much larger sits one base from this clone, and base qualities are not available. V ends up 3 bases short and J 3 bases short, with an unmatched junction base count of 9. From a lookup of the germline V gene, CDR1 and CDR2 are MNHNS and SASEGT. From cysteine to phenylalanine, the CDR3 is 17 amino acids long. Here the CDR3 DNA is all that survives: 51 bases in frame from base 1. The sample belongs to a study of shared T cell receptors in the human thymus (dated by TCRdb to about 2021). For the study in its entirety: The study investigated the way shared, self-reactive T-cell receptor alpha chains are produced in the human thymus.

The library was generated by the immunoSEQ multiplex PCR assay. The immuneACCESS repertoire file appears here via TCRdb, limited to in-frame rearrangements. These files lack a portion of the clones; in checked studies, under half of the deficit traces to unresolved V genes, and the cause of the others is not known. The sample table contains fewer than 700,000 clones; only one count was recorded for approximately 88% of them. The leading ten clones occupy around 0.01% of the sample. These data also featured in a second study, about human thymus T cells. Reported in the second study: Donors were immunologically healthy infants undergoing open corrective cardiac surgery for congenital heart defects in Finland. The thymus tissue came from surgical resects taken out during corrective cardiac surgery. Biased V and J gene segment usage appeared to be present in both thymic and peripheral blood repertoires. The related research found that thymic TCR repertoires overlapped highly between unrelated individuals. The study described the TCR alpha and beta repertoires in about 8 infant thymus samples and a few matching peripheral blood samples. The cohort included over five male and a couple of female infants, with donor ages spanning 7 to 244 days. Thymocytes were freed from the tissue by mechanical means and kept at -70 degrees C as pellets of roughly 9-33 million cells. Genomic DNA was extracted from frozen cell pellets with a QIAsymphony instrument. Using the immunoSEQ multiplex PCR assay, the TCRB and TCRAD loci were amplified from a standardized quantity of quality-controlled genomic DNA. The amplicons covered the V(D)J region and were long enough to include the CDR3 and to identify the V and J genes. The amplicons were sequenced on an Illumina platform via the commercial immunoSEQ service. Primer bias and sequencing errors were corrected as previously described, and TCRAD and TCRB were defined on the basis of the IMGT database. immunoSEQ Analyzer 3.0 and VDJTools were used for repertoire analysis, which covered basic statistics, V/J segment usage, diversity estimates, rarefaction and pairwise overlap. To estimate diversity, the Chao1, ChaoE, Efron-Thisted, Shannon and inverse Simpson indices were applied, and diversity was also estimated on datasets down-sampled to the smallest sample. Repertoire overlap was assessed by strict matching of CDR3 nucleotide sequence, V gene and J gene, and clustering was done by Jaccard-based multidimensional scaling. On average, thymus samples gave 650,000 to 850,000 unique TCRB clonotypes, whereas blood samples gave about 92,000.

The sample was thymocytes. The receptor was isolated from a boy in the first two years of life with a congenital heart defect. Donor details come from another sample of the same person, matched by shared clones. The rearranged segments are TRBV6-1 and TRBJ2-3, and 10 bases in between align with TRBD2. The DNA sequence follows: TGTGCCAGCAGTGATTGGTCCGGGACTAGCGCGACAGATACGCAGTATTTT. Its translation reads: CASSDWSGTSATDTQYF.